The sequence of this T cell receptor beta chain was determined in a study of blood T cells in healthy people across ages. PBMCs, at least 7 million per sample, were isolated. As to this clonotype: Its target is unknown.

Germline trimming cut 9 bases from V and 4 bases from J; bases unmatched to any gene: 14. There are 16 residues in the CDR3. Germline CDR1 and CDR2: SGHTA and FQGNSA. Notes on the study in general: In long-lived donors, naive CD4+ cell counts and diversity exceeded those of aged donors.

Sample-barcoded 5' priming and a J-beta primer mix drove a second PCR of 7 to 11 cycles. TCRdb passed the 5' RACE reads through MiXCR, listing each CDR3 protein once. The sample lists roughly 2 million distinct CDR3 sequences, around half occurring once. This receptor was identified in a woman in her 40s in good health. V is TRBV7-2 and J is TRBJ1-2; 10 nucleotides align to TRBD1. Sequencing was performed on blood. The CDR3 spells CASRQGAFYNLYGYTF. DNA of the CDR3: TGTGCCAGTAGACAGGGGGCGTTTTATAATCTCTATGGCTACACCTTC. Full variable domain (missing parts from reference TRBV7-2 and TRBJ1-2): GAGVSQSPSNKVTEKGKDVELRCDPISGHTALYWYRQSLGQGLEFLIYFQGNSAPDKSGLPSDRFSAERTGGSVSTLTIQRTQQEDSAVYLCASRQGAFYNLYGYTFGSGTRLTVV.